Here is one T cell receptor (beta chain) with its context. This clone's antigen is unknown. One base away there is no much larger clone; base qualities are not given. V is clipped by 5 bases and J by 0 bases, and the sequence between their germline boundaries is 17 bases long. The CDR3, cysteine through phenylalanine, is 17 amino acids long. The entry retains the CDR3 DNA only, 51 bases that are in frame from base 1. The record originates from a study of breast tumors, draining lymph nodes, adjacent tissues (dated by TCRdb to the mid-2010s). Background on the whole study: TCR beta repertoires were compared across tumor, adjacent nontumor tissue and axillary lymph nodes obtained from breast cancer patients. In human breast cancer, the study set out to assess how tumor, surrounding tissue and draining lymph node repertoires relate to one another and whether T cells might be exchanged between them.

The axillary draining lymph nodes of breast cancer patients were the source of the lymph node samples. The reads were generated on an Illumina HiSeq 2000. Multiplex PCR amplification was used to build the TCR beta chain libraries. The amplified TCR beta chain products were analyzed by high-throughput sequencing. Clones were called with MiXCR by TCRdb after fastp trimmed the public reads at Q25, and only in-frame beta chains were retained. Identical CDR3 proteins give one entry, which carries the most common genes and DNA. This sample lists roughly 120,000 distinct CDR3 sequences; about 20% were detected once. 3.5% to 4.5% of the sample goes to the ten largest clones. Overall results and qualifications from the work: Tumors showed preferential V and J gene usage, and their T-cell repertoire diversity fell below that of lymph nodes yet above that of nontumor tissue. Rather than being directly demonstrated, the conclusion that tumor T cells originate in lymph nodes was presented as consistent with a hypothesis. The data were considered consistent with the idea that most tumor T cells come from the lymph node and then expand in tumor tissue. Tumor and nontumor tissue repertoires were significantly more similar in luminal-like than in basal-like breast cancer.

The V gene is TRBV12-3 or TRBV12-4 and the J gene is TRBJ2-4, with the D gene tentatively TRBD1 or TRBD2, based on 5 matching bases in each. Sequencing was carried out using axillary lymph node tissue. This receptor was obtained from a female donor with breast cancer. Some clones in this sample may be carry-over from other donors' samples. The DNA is TGTGCCAGCAGTAGCCGGGACCCTGCCCTAGCCAAAAACATTCAGTACTTC. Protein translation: CASSSRDPALAKNIQYF.